These 8 T cell receptor beta chains share one sample of origin, sequenced in a study of T cells in localized non-small cell lung cancer. The data were produced by immunoSEQ multiplex PCR, yet TCRdb's version contains in-frame clones alone and is incomplete. In the table there are over 20,000 clones, around 90% of which are singletons. The specimen comprised peripheral blood, sampled before any cancer treatment. All receptors come from a woman aged 40-70 years with stage I lung adenocarcinoma.

The rearrangement links TRBV5-1 to TRBJ1-1; no firm D call. Between the trimmed V and J ends, which lost 3 bases and 1 base, there was a span of 13 bases. CDR1 is SGHRS, CDR2 YFSETQ, per germline. The CDR3 spans 15 residues. The CDR3 DNA reads as TGCGCCAGCAGCTACGAAAGTGGACGGAACACTGAAGCTTTCTTT. As protein: CASSYESGRNTEAFF.

The chain recombines TRBV7-8 with TRBJ2-3; 9 bases fit TRBD2. The J segment lost 6 bases and the V segment lost 4 bases, leaving 23 bases of the junction unmatched. The CDR3 contains 20 residues. The germline CDR1 and CDR2 sequences are SGHVS and FQNEAQ. DNA for the CDR3: TGTGCCAGCAGCTCTAGGCCGACGAGCATTAGCGGGAGAGGCTACGATACGCAGTATTTT. Encoded protein: CASSSRPTSISGRGYDTQYF.

The J gene is TRBJ1-1, the V gene TRBV4-1; the match to TRBD1 covers 8 bases. J gave up 10 bases and V 0 bases, and 19 bases lay outside the gene matches. CDR3 size: 18 residues. Germline V gene sequence: CDR1 MGHRA, CDR2 YSYEKL. CDR3 sequence reads: CASSQDDISGSGGGRAFF. CDR3 DNA: TGCGCCAGCAGCCAAGATGATATATCGGGTTCAGGGGGCGGTCGAGCTTTCTTT.

The J gene is TRBJ2-7, the V gene TRBV10-3; 13 bases align to TRBD2. CDR3 size: 17 residues. V lost 4 bases to trimming and J lost 1 base; unmatched junction nucleotides: 7. Per germline, CDR1 ENHRY and CDR2 SYGVKD. In DNA, the CDR3 is TGTGCCATCAGTGGCGGGACTAGCGGGACTTTATCCTACGAGCAGTACTTC. Translated, it gives CAISGGTSGTLSYEQYF.

The rearrangement uses TRBV7-9 and TRBJ2-1, with TRBD2 matching over 14 bases. V was clipped by 5 bases and J by 8 bases; unmatched bases: 5. Germline values: CDR1 SEHNR, CDR2 FQNEAQ (reference sequence). This CDR3 is built from 15 residues. The CDR3: CASSQGTSGSDEQFF. The CDR3 region has the DNA TGTGCCAGCAGCCAGGGGACTAGCGGGAGCGATGAGCAGTTCTTC.

V and J are TRBV10-3 and TRBJ2-2; 8 nucleotides agree with TRBD2. Per germline, CDR1 ENHRY and CDR2 SYGVKD. The length of the CDR3 is 12 residues. V lost 7 bases and J lost 7; bases outside the gene matches: 2. CDR3 in DNA: TGTGCCATCACCGGGGGGGACGGGGAGCTGTTTTTT. Translation: CAITGGDGELFF.

The chain carries TRBV19 and TRBJ1-1; the D gene is possibly TRBD1 (6 bases). This CDR3 is built from 14 residues. V lost 7 bases, J lost 4 bases, and 16 bases lay in between. Germline V lookup: CDR1 LNHDA, CDR2 SQIVND (reference sequence). The CDR3 reads CASTNTGYGTEAFF. CDR3 DNA sequence: TGTGCCAGTACTAACACAGGGTACGGCACTGAAGCTTTCTTT. Looking up the rest from reference TRBV19 and TRBJ1-1 gives the full variable domain: DGGITQSPKYLFRKEGQNVTLSCEQNLNHDAMYWYRQDPGQGLRLIYYSQIVNDFQKGDIAEGYSVSREKKESFPLTVTSAQKNPTAFYLCASTNTGYGTEAFFGQGTRLTVV.

The rearrangement uses TRBV27 and TRBJ1-5; TRBD1 matches 7 bases. V lost 6 bases and J lost 5; bases outside the gene matches: 10. The germline gives CDR1 MNHEY, CDR2 SMNVEV (reference sequence). The CDR3 consists of 15 residues. This CDR3 is CASRGSTGDDQPQHF. The CDR3 nucleotides read TGTGCCAGCAGAGGCTCAACAGGGGACGATCAGCCCCAGCATTTT.